This T cell receptor (beta chain) comes out of a study of CD8+ T cells in alopecia areata. Looking at the study overall: A regimen of oral tofacitinib, 5 to 10 mg twice daily, was given to treated patients.

This clone was found a few times. Antigen: not known. Once RNA had been extracted, it was reverse transcribed into cDNA to act as the sequencing template. The protocol was immunoSEQ multiplex PCR, while the TCRdb copy is restricted to in-frame clones and leaves out a portion. The table has over 200,000 clones, 50% to 70% seen once. The CDR3 has 16 residues. Per germline, CDR1 MGHDK and CDR2 SYGVNS. Between the trimmed V and J ends, which lost 4 bases and 0 bases, there was a span of 10 bases. Regarding the study as a whole: Sequencing of scalp tissue also captures the resident alphabeta T cells of normal skin.

The chain links TRBV25-1 to TRBJ2-6; a possible D gene is TRBD1 (6 bases). This TCR was sampled from a human donor with alopecia areata. The sequences come from CD4+ T cells sorted from blood, collected at week 0. CDR3 sequence: CASSGGGVSGANVLTF. The CDR3 nucleotides are TGTGCCAGCAGTGGAGGGGGAGTCTCTGGGGCCAACGTCCTGACTTTC.